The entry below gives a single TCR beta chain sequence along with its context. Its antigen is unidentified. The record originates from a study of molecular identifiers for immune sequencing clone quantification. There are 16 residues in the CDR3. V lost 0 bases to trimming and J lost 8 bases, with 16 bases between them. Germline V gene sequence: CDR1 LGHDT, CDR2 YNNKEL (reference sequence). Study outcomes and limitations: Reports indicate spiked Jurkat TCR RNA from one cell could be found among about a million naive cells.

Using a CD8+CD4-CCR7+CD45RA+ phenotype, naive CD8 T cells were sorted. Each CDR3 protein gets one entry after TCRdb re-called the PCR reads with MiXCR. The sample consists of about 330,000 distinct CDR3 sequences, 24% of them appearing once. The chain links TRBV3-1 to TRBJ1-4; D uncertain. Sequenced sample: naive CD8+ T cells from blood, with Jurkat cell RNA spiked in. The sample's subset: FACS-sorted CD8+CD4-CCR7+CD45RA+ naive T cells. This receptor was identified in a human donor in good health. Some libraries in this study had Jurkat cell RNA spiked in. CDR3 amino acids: CASSQDLVAPREKLFF. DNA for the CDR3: TGTGCCAGCAGCCAAGATCTAGTAGCTCCCAGGGAAAAACTGTTTTTT.